The source of this T cell receptor beta chain is a study of OX40 agonist ivuxolimab in advanced cancers. Study information: Antecedent anti-PD-1, anti-PD-L1 or anti-CTLA-4 therapy was permissible, with 30% to 50% having received some. General study results and limits: The study observed clonal expansion of CD4+ and CD8+ blood T cells by week 6 at 0.1 to 3.0 mg/kg.

On this clone itself: The antigen remains undetermined.

Trimming removed 1 base from V and 0 bases from J, with 13 bases in between. Germline assignment: CDR1 SGHTA and CDR2 FQGNSA. This CDR3 is built from 17 residues. Assay: immunoSEQ multiplex PCR; the TCRdb copy retains only in-frame clones and omits some. The sample has 45,000 to 60,000 clones; about 91% are singletons. The source material was CD4+ or CD8+ T cells sorted from blood, sampled in a trial of the OX40 agonist ivuxolimab. The chain links TRBV7-2 to TRBJ2-1; D is unclear. This receptor was obtained from an adult with an advanced solid tumor such as melanoma, head and neck, liver or kidney cancer. The CDR3 DNA is TGTGCCAGCAGCTTAGGGGGTGGCTTTAGCTCCTACAATGAGCAGTTCTTC. Protein product: CASSLGGGFSSYNEQFF.